This TCR beta chain came from a study of technical replicates of blood from a few donors. Germline lookup yields CDR1 MGHDK and CDR2 SYGVNS. The CDR3 loop spans 12 amino acids. V lost 4 bases, J lost 7 bases, and 8 bases lay in between. Assay used: immunoSEQ multiplex PCR; TCRdb lists only in-frame clones, some missing. This sample has approximately 77,000 clones, with 85% to 95% found just once. The genes are TRBV25-1 and TRBJ1-3; no reliable D call. Material: T cells isolated from PBMCs. This clonotype originated in a human donor in good health. The CDR3 DNA is TGTGCCAGCAGTGTAGCCGCGAACACCATATATTTT. Translating it yields CASSVAANTIYF.